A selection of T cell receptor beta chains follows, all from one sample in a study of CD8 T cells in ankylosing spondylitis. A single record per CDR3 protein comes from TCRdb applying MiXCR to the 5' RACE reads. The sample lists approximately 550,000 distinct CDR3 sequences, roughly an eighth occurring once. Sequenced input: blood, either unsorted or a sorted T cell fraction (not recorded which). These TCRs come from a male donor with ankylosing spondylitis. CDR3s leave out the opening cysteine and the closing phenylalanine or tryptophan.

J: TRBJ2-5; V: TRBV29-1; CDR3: SWGGRNGETQY
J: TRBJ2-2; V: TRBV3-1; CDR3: ASSLQTGEGTGELF
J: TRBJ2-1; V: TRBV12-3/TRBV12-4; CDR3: ASRSGGSYNEQF
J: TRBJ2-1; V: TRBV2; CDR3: ASSVTSGTVYEQF
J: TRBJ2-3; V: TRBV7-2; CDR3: ASSFYMTGTDTQY
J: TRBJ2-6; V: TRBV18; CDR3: ASSPQVSGANVLT
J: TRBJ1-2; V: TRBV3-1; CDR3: ASSQRSNYGYT
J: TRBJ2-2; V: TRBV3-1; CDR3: ASSRRENTGELF
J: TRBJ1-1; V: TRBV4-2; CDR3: ASSQEGATEAF
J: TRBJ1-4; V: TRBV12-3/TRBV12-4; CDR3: ASSLEGPATNEKLF
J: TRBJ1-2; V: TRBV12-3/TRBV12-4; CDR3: ASSLVTGTVSGYT
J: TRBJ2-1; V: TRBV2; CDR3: ASLLLAGGPRQF
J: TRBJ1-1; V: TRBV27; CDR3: ASSLSRGGGTEAF
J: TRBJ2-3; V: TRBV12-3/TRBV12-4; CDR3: ASSLLGSGATDTQY
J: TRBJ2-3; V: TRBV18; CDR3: ASSPLRAGSTDTQY
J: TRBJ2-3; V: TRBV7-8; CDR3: ASSSPSGRAPDTQY
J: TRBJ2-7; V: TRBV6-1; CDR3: ASRTTGDEQY
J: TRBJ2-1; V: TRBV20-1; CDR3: SANRASGYNEQF
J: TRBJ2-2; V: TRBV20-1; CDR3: SAREYGSPNTGELI
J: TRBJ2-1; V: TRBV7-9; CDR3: ASSPQGAGYNEQF
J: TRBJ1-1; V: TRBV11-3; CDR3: ASSFDPAISEAF
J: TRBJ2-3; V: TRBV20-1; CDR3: SARDWLAGGPTDTQY
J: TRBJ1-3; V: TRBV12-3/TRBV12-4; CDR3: ASTPLALGPGNTIY
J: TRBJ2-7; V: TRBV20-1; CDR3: SAKLDGYYEQY
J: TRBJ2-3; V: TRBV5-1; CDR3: ASRTPGGSTDTQY
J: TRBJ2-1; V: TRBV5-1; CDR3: ASSTITSGNYNEQF
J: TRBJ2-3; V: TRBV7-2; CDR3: ASSLGGAGGPLDTQY
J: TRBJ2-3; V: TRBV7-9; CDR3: ASSPTGTSASDTQY
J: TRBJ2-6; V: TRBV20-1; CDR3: SASPPSGANVLT
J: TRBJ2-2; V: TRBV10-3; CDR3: ATRIGDTGELF
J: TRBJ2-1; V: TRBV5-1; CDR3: ASSLNYNEQF
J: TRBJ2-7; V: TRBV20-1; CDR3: SAWTPWLSYEQY
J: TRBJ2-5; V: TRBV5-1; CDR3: ASSLGLQGRETQY
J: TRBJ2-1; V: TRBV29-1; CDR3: SVILVTGPNSYNEQF
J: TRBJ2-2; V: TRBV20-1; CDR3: SARQGANTGELF
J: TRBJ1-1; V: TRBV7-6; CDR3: ASSAASGEAEAF
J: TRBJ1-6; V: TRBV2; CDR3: ASTRSRGENSPLH